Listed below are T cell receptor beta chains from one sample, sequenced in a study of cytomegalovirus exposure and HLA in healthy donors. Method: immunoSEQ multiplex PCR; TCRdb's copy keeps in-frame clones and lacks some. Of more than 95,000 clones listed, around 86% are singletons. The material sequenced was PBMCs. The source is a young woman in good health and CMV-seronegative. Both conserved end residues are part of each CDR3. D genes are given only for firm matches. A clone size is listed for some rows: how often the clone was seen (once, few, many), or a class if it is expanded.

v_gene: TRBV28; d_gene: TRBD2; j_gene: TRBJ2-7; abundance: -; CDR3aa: CASSSGTSGSSTRFYEQYF; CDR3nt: TGTGCCAGCAGTTCCGGGACTAGCGGGAGTTCCACCCGCTTCTACGAGCAGTACTTC
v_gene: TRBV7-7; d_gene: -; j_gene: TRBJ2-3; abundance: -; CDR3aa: CASSGGYGGTDTQYF; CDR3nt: TGTGCTAGCAGCGGAGGATACGGGGGCACAGATACGCAGTATTTT
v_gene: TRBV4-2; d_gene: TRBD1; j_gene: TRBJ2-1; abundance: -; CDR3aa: CASSSNGQGAYNEQFF; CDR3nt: TGTGCCAGCAGCTCCAACGGGCAGGGGGCCTACAATGAGCAGTTCTTC
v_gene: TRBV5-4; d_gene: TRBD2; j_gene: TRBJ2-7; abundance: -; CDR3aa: CASSLMTSGEERYF; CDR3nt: TGTGCCAGCAGCTTGATGACTAGCGGGGAAGAGCGTTACTTC
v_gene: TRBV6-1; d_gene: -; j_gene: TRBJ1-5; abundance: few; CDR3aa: CATQLGVDQPQHF; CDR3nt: TGTGCCACCCAGCTGGGCGTGGATCAGCCCCAGCATTTT
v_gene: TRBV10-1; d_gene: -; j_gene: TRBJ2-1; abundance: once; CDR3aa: CASSFRLNSEQFF; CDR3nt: TGCGCCAGCAGTTTCAGACTCAATTCGGAGCAGTTCTTC
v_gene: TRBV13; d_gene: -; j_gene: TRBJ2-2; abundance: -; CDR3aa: CASSFQRKLDTGELFF; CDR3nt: TGTGCCAGCAGCTTTCAGCGGAAGCTGGACACCGGGGAGCTGTTTTTT
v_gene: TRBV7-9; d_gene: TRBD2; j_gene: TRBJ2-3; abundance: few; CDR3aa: CASSLLPLAGGITDTQYF; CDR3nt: TGTGCCAGCAGCTTACTTCCGTTAGCGGGAGGGATCACAGATACGCAGTATTTT
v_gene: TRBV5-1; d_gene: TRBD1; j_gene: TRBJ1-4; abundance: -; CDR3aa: CASSQDRGNEKLFF; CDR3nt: TGCGCCAGCAGCCAGGACAGGGGAAATGAAAAACTGTTTTTT
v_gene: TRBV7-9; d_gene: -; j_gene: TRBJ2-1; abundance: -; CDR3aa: CSSSLNSNEQFF; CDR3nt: TGTTCCAGCAGCTTAAACTCCAATGAGCAGTTCTTC
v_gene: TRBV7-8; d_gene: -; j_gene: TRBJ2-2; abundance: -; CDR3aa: CASSLAGLQNTGELFF; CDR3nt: TGTGCCAGCAGCTTAGCGGGGCTACAGAACACCGGGGAGCTGTTTTTT
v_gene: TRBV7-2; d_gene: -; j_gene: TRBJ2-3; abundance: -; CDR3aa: CASSLVRGGAKDTQYF; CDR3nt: TGTGCCAGCAGCTTAGTCCGAGGAGGGGCCAAAGATACGCAGTATTTT
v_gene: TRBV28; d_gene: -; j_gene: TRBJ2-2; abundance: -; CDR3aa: CASSGQFNTGELFF; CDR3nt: TGTGCCAGCAGTGGACAGTTTAACACCGGGGAGCTGTTTTTT
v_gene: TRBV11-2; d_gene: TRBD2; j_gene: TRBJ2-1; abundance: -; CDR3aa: CASSLGLSSGSGRNNEQFF; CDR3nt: TGTGCCAGCAGCTTAGGATTGTCTAGCGGGAGTGGTCGGAACAATGAGCAGTTCTTC
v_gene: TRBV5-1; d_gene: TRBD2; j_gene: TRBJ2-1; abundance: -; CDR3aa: CASGGTSGFNEQFF; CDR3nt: TGCGCCAGCGGGGGGACTAGTGGTTTCAATGAGCAGTTCTTC
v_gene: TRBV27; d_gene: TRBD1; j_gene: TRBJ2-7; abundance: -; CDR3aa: CASSWVGDSTYEQYF; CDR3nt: TGTGCCAGCAGTTGGGTCGGGGACAGTACCTACGAGCAGTACTTC
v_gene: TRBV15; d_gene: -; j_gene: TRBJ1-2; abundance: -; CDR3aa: CATSRENLYGYTF; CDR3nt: TGTGCCACCAGCAGAGAAAATCTCTATGGCTACACCTTC
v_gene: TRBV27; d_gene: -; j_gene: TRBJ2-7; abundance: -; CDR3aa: CASSLKTGPAYEQYF; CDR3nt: TGTGCCAGCAGTTTAAAAACAGGGCCGGCCTACGAGCAGTACTTC
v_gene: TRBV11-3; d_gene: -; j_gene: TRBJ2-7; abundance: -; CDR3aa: CASSLGSPGAYEQYF; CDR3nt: TGTGCCAGCAGCTTAGGTTCCCCCGGGGCCTACGAGCAGTACTTC
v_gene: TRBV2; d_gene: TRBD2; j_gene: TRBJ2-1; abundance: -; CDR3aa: CASRGLAGSLSYNEQFF; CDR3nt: TGTGCCAGCAGAGGACTAGCGGGATCACTCTCCTACAATGAGCAGTTCTTC
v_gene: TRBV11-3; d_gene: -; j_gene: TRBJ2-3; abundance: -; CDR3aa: CASSPRAQGSGTDTQYF; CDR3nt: TGTGCCAGCAGCCCTAGGGCGCAGGGTAGTGGCACAGATACGCAGTATTTT
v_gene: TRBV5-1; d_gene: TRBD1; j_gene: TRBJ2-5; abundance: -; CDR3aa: CASGVDRGRVAQYF; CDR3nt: TGCGCCAGTGGCGTCGACAGGGGCCGAGTGGCCCAGTACTTC
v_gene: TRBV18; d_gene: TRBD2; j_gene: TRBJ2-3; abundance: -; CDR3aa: CASSPTPAGGGTDTQYF; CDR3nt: TGTGCCAGCTCACCCACCCCAGCGGGAGGGGGCACAGATACGCAGTATTTT
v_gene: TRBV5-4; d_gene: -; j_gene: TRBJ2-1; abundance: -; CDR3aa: CASSIGTRDEQFF; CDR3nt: TGTGCCAGCAGCATAGGTACCCGGGATGAGCAGTTCTTC
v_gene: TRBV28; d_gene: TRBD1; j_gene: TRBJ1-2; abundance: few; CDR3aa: CASREGQGTWGYTF; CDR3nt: TGTGCCAGCAGGGAAGGACAGGGAACTTGGGGCTACACCTTC
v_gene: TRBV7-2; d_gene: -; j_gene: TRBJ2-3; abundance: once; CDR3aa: CASSLALLASDTQYF; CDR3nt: TGTGCCAGCAGCTTAGCGCTCCTAGCGAGCGATACGCAGTATTTT
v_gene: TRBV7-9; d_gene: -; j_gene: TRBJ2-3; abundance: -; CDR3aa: CASSSMVTDTQYF; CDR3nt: TGTGCCAGCAGCTCTATGGTTACAGATACGCAGTATTTT
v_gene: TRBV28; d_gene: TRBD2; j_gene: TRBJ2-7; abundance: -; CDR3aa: CASSRRLSGIGEQYF; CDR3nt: TGTGCCAGCAGCCGACGCCTTAGCGGGATCGGCGAGCAGTACTTC
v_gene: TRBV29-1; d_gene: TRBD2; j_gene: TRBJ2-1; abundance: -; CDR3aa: CSVYTSGSPNEQFF; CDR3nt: TGCAGCGTTTACACTAGCGGGAGTCCCAATGAGCAGTTCTTC
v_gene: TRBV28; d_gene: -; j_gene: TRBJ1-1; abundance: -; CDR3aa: CASSRYTEAFF; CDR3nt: TGTGCCAGCAGCAGATACACTGAAGCTTTCTTT
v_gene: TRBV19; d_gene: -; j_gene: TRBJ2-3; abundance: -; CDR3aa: CASSTEGPSTDTQYF; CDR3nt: TGTGCCAGTAGTACGGAGGGGCCCAGCACAGATACGCAGTATTTT
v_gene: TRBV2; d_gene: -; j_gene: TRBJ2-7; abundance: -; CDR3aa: CASRQGYEQYF; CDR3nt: TGTGCCAGCAGACAGGGCTACGAGCAGTACTTC
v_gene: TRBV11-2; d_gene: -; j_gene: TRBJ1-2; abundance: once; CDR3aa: CASSLDVTRRDHYGYTF; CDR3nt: TGTGCCAGCAGCTTAGATGTCACTCGGAGAGACCACTATGGCTACACCTTC
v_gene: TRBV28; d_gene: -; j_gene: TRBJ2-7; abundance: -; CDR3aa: CASSPGTHSYEQYF; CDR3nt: TGTGCCAGCAGTCCCGGGACACACTCCTACGAGCAGTACTTC
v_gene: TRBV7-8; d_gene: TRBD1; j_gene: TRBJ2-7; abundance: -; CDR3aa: CASSIAGGSSSYEQYF; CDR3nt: TGTGCCAGCAGCATAGCAGGGGGCTCCAGCTCCTACGAGCAGTACTTC
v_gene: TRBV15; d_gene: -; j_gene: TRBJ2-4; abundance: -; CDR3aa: CATSRGLDIAKNIQYF; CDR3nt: TGTGCCACCAGCAGAGGGCTAGATATAGCCAAAAACATTCAGTACTTC
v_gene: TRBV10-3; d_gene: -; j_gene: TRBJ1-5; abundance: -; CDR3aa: CAISESRGNQPQHF; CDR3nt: TGTGCCATCAGTGAGTCCAGGGGAAATCAGCCCCAGCATTTT
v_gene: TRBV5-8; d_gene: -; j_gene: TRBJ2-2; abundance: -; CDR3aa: CASRVRTMPGELFF; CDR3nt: TGTGCCAGCAGGGTCAGGACTATGCCCGGGGAGCTGTTTTTT
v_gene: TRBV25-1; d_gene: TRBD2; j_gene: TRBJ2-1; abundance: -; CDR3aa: CASSGASGSTFF; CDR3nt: TGTGCCAGCAGTGGGGCTAGCGGGAGTACTTTCTTC
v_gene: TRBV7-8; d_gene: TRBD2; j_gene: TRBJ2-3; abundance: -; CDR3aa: CASSRSSGTSTDTQYF; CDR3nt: TGTGCCAGCAGCAGGTCTAGCGGAACTAGCACAGATACGCAGTATTTT
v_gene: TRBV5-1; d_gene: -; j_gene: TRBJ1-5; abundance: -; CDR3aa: CASSPDGGKPQHF; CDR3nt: TGCGCCAGCAGCCCCGACGGGGGTAAGCCCCAGCATTTT
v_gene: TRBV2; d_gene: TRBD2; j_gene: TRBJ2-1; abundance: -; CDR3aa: CASISLRGYNEQFF; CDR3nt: TGTGCCAGCATCTCCCTGCGGGGGTACAATGAGCAGTTCTTC
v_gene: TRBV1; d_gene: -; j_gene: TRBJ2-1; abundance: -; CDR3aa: CTGYLAGEWEFF; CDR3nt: TGCACCGGCTACCTAGCGGGAGAGTGGGAGTTCTTC
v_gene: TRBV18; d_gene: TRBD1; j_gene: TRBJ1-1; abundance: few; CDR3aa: CASSDRGMMNTEAFF; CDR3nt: TGTGCCAGCTCGGACAGGGGTATGATGAACACTGAAGCTTTCTTT
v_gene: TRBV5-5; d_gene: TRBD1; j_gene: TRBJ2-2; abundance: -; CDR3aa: CASSSIAGTAHTGELFF; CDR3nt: TGTGCCAGCAGCAGTATTGCCGGGACAGCTCACACCGGGGAGCTGTTTTTT
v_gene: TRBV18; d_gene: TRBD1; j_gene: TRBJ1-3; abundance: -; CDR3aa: CASSPRQGADGNTIYF; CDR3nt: TGTGCCAGCTCACCCAGACAGGGGGCCGACGGAAACACCATATATTTT
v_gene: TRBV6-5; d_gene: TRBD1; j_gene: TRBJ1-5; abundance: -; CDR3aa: CASSDITGAEHF; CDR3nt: TGTGCCAGCAGTGATATTACAGGGGCGGAACATTTT
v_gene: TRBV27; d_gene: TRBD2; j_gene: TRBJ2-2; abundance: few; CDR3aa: CASRVASGGNTGELFF; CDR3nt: TGTGCCAGCAGGGTAGCTAGCGGGGGTAACACCGGGGAGCTGTTTTTT
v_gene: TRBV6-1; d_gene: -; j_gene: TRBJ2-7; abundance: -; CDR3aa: CASSGNREHEQYF; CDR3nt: TGTGCCAGCAGTGGAAACAGGGAGCACGAGCAGTACTTC
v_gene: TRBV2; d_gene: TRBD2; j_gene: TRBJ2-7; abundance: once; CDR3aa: CASNAPGLAGTYEQYF; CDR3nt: TGTGCCAGCAATGCTCCGGGACTAGCGGGCACCTACGAGCAGTACTTC
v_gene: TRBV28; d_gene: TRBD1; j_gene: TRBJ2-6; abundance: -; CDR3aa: CVSSPSGTGDSGANVLTF; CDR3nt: TGTGTCAGCAGTCCTTCCGGGACAGGGGACTCTGGGGCCAACGTCCTGACTTTC
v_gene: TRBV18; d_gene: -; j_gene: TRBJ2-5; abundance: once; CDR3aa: CASSPRERASQETQYF; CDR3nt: TGTGCCAGCTCACCACGCGAGCGGGCCTCCCAAGAGACCCAGTACTTC
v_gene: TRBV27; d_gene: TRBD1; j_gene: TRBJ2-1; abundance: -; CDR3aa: CASSLRTGAPYNEQFF; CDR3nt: TGTGCCAGCAGTCTTCGGACAGGGGCCCCCTACAATGAGCAGTTCTTC
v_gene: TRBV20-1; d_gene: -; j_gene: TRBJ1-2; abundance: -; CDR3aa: CRAEDSYGYTF; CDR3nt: TGCAGGGCGGAGGACAGCTATGGCTACACCTTC